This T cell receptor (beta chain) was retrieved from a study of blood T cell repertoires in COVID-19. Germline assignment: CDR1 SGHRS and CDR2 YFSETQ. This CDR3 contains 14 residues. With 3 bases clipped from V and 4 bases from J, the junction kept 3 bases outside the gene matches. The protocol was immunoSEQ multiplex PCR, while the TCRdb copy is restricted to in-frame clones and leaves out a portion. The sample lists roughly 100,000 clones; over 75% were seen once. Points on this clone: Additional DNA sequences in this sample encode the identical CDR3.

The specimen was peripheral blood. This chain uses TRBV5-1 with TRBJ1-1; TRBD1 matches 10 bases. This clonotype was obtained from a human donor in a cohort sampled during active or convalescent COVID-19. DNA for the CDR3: TGCGCCAGCAGCTGGACAGGGGGAGGCACTGAAGCTTTCTTT. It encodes CASSWTGGGTEAFF.